A single sample gave rise to the 18 T cell receptor beta chains below, sequenced in a study of beta chain features in type 1 diabetes. Every isolated RNA sample was fully reverse transcribed, so sequencing captured expressed TCRB transcripts. The repertoire was sequenced with immunoSEQ multiplex PCR; TCRdb's copy has only in-frame clones and lacks some. The data contain over 150,000 clones, around 8.5% of them singletons. Sample: central memory CD4+ T cells from blood. Receptor source: a man between 18 and 29 years old in good health.

The chain employs TRBV7-2 and TRBJ2-1; tentative D call: TRBD2 (5 bases). Germline V gives CDR1 SGHTA, CDR2 FQGNSA. There are 15 residues in the CDR3. V was cut by 2 bases and J by 0 bases, with 8 bases left in between. The CDR3: CASSLREFSYNEQFF. The CDR3, as DNA: TGTGCCAGCAGCTTAAGGGAGTTCTCCTACAATGAGCAGTTCTTC.

This chain uses TRBV5-1 with TRBJ1-1, with TRBD1 as a possible D gene (6 bases). The V and J ends lost 4 bases and 3 bases respectively, with 13 bases between them. The CDR3 is made up of 14 amino acids. CDR1 is SGHRS and CDR2 is YFSETQ in the germline V gene. CDR3 sequence reads: CASSITGLDTEAFF. The CDR3 region has the DNA TGCGCCAGCAGCATAACAGGGTTGGACACTGAAGCTTTCTTT.

This clone has more than one count but fewer than ten. This chain joins TRBV29-1 and TRBJ1-2; D not certain. Trimming cost V 2 bases and J 4 bases, with 11 bases left between them. This CDR3 comprises 13 residues. CDR1 is SQVTM, CDR2 ANQGSEA, per germline. CDR3: CSVETPEGYGYTF. DNA of the CDR3: TGCAGCGTTGAAACCCCAGAGGGCTATGGCTACACCTTC.

The chain is built from TRBV6-5 and TRBJ1-2; possible D gene TRBD1, 6 bases. Germline V gene lookup returns CDR1 MNHEY and CDR2 SVGAGI. Trimming stripped 6 bases from V and 3 bases from J, with 14 bases between. The CDR3 covers 14 residues. CDR3 coding DNA: TGTGCCAGCAGGCTGGACAGCGAGGACTATGGCTACACCTTC. Protein sequence: CASRLDSEDYGYTF.

V gene TRBV2 combines with J gene TRBJ1-2; D perhaps matches TRBD1 (6 bases). This CDR3 has 13 amino acids. Trimming took 4 bases from V and 2 from J, leaving 8 bases between them. Germline V CDR1 and CDR2: SNHLY, FYNNEI. CDR3: CASSGDTNYGYTF. CDR3 sequence (DNA): TGTGCCAGCAGTGGGGACACCAACTATGGCTACACCTTC.

This clone was counted only a few times. The CDR3 protein is CASSNTAEQETQYF. CDR3 nucleotide sequence: TGTGCCAGCAGCAATACAGCGGAACAAGAGACCCAGTACTTC. This rearrangement joins TRBV21-1 to TRBJ2-5; TRBD2, the D gene given by the table, was not confirmed from the DNA. TRBV21-1 is shown as a pseudogene. The CDR3 is made up of 14 amino acids.

This clone was counted only a few times. CDR3 sequence (DNA): TGTGCCAGCAGCTTACCACCCAGATTAATCCAAGAGACCCAGTACTTC. As protein: CASSLPPRLIQETQYF. The gene calls are TRBV7-8 and TRBJ2-5; no clear D gene. Per the germline V gene, CDR1 is SGHVS and CDR2 is FQNEAQ. The CDR3 sequence is 16 residues long. Trimming pared 2 bases from V and 1 base from J, leaving 14 bases between.

The chain couples TRBV5-7 to TRBJ1-5, with TRBD1 identical over 8 bases. TRBV5-7 is classed as an ORF, of uncertain function. The V and J ends lost 6 bases and 7 bases, in that order; junction bases with no gene match: 9. The CDR3 spans 14 residues. The chain's CDR3 is CASTLLQGVQPQHF. CDR3 nucleotide sequence: TGTGCCAGCACCCTGTTACAGGGGGTACAGCCCCAGCATTTT.

This clone was observed a few times. The chain employs TRBV14 and TRBJ1-1; possible D gene TRBD1, 5 bases. The CDR3 loop spans 13 amino acids. Germline CDR1 SGHDN, CDR2 FVKESK. V lost 3 bases and J 4 bases, leaving 9 bases between the germline ends. CDR3 residues: CASSHDSLTEAFF. The CDR3 coding sequence is TGTGCCAGCAGCCACGACAGTCTCACTGAAGCTTTCTTT.

This clone was counted a few times. The chain recombines TRBV28 with TRBJ2-1; possibly TRBD2 for D (5 bases). V lost 3 bases, J lost 5 bases, and 23 bases lay in between. The CDR3 is 18 amino acids. The germline V gene has CDR1 MDHEN and CDR2 SYDVKM. CDR3 DNA sequence: TGTGCCAGCAGTTTCTTCCGGGGTGCCTCTGGACCGAACAATGAGCAGTTCTTC. Its protein product is CASSFFRGASGPNNEQFF.

This clone appeared a few times. This chain connects TRBV5-6 to TRBJ1-5, with D tentatively TRBD1 (6 bases). The CDR3 is made up of 15 amino acids. The germline CDR1 and CDR2 sequences are SGHDT and YYEEEE. V shed 2 bases and J shed 4 bases, with 13 bases lying between them. The DNA of the CDR3 is TGTGCCAGCAGCTTTCGGACAGAGTTTAATCAGCCCCAGCATTTT. Protein sequence: CASSFRTEFNQPQHF.

In this sample, this clone turned up a few times. The rearrangement joins TRBV28 to TRBJ1-5, with D hard to call. This CDR3 region has 10 residues. Germline V gene data show CDR1 as MDHEN and CDR2 as SYDVKM. Deletions cut 6 bases from V and 8 bases from J, with 5 bases between. The CDR3 sequence: CASSFKPQHF. The CDR3 coding sequence is TGTGCCAGCAGCTTTAAGCCCCAGCATTTT.

This clone was observed a few times. One end of the junction varies from germline; a read error may be responsible. This rearrangement joins TRBV19 to TRBJ1-5; D perhaps matches TRBD1 (5 bases). Germline CDR1 LNHDA, CDR2 SQIVND (reference sequence). The CDR3 loop spans 16 amino acids. The CDR3 region is CASCIMWGVRNQPQHF. CDR3 nucleotide sequence: TGTGCCAGTTGTATAATGTGGGGCGTTCGAAATCAGCCCCAGCATTTT.

V gene TRBV11-2 combines with J gene TRBJ2-5; perhaps TRBD2 as D (7 bases). The V gene's germline CDR1 is SGHAT and CDR2 FQNNGV. V gave up 5 bases and J gave up 4 bases, with 14 bases separating them. The CDR3 runs to 14 residues. The CDR3 loop is CASSPGGQGETQYF. As DNA, the CDR3 is TGTGCCAGCAGCCCCGGGGGGCAGGGAGAGACCCAGTACTTC.

The genes are TRBV10-3 and TRBJ2-5; D may be TRBD2 (6 bases). V was trimmed by 3 bases and J by 4 bases, leaving 9 bases between them. The CDR3 sequence is 13 residues long. Germline V gives CDR1 ENHRY, CDR2 SYGVKD. CDR3 DNA: TGTGCCATCAGTGACGGGGGAGGAGAGACCCAGTACTTC. This translates into CAISDGGGETQYF.

This clone was picked up a small number of times. The chain has TRBV28 and TRBJ1-2; D unresolved. Trimming shortened V by 8 bases and J by 7 bases, and 11 bases separated the two germline ends. The germline gives CDR1 MDHEN, CDR2 SYDVKM. This CDR3 is built from 11 residues. CDR3 coding DNA: TGTGCCAGCGGTGGGAGGGTTGGCTACACCTTC. Its protein product is CASGGRVGYTF.

The chain employs TRBV5-1 and TRBJ2-7, with 8 nucleotides matching TRBD1. In germline, CDR1 is SGHRS, CDR2 YFSETQ. J lost 7 bases, V lost 3 bases, and 12 bases had no gene match. This CDR3 has 15 residues. The CDR3 here is CASSSRQGTQREQYF. The CDR3 nucleotides read TGCGCCAGCAGCTCAAGACAGGGGACTCAACGGGAGCAGTACTTC.

This clone was detected only a few times. This chain joins TRBV5-1 and TRBJ1-3; possibly TRBD1 for D (5 bases). This CDR3 has 15 amino acids. The V end was cut by 4 bases, the J end by 0 bases, with 11 bases between. From germline, CDR1 is SGHRS and CDR2 YFSETQ. The CDR3 coding sequence is TGCGCCAGCAGCCTGGATACAGGCTCTGGAAACACCATATATTTT. This gives the protein CASSLDTGSGNTIYF.